This T cell receptor (beta chain) was recorded in a study of cytomegalovirus exposure and HLA in healthy donors. Study outcomes and limitations: Most TCR sequences were rare, but some public TCRs occurred in many donors. In a later analysis, across HLA loci, associated TCR counts were highest for DRB1, lowest for HLA-C. Later analysis identified several of the most significant clusters that appeared linked to common viral pathogens. In vitro data verified a few CMV-associated chains as specific for CMV antigens.

Both 60 Vbeta primers and 13 Jbeta primers went into the PCR. The assay was immunoSEQ multiplex PCR, and TCRdb's table has in-frame clones only and misses some. The sample holds 37,000 or so clones, about 67% seen once. CDR1 is SEHNR, CDR2 FQNEAQ, per germline (reference sequence). The CDR3 runs to 13 residues. The trim removed 6 bases at V and 8 bases at J, leaving 7 bases unmatched. In regard to this clone: Its antigen remains unknown.

The chain has TRBV7-9 and TRBJ1-2; 9 bases map to TRBD1. The sequenced material came from PBMCs. This sequence was found in a man in his thirties or forties in good health and CMV-seronegative. The CDR3 reads CASSPGQGEGYTF. The CDR3 DNA follows: TGTGCCAGCAGTCCGGGACAGGGTGAAGGCTACACCTTC. Filled out from reference TRBV7-9 and TRBJ1-2, the complete variable domain reads DTGVSQNPRHKITKRGQNVTFRCDPISEHNRLYWYRQTLGQGPEFLTYFQNEAQLEKSRLLSDRFSAERPKGSFSTLEIQRTEQGDSAMYLCASSPGQGEGYTFGSGTRLTVV.